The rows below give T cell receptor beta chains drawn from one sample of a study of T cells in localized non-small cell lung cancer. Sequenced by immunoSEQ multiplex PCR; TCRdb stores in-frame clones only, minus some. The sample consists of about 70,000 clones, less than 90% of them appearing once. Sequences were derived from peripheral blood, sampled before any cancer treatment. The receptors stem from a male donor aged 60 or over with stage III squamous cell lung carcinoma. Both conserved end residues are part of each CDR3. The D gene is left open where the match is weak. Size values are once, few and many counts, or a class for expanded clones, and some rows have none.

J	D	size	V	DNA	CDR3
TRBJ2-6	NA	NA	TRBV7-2	TGTGCCAGCAGTATTGGAAGCTCTGGGGCCAACGTCCTGACTTTC	CASSIGSSGANVLTF
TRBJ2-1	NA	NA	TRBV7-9	TGTGCCAGCAGCTTGGACAGGAGGGATGAGCAGTTCTTC	CASSLDRRDEQFF
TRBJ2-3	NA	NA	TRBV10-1	TGCGCCAGCAGTGGCGCGACAGATACGCAGTATTTT	CASSGATDTQYF
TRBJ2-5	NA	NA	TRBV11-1	TGTGCCAGCATCCGTGACAGCCAAGAGACCCAGTACTTC	CASIRDSQETQYF
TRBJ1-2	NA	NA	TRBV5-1	TGCGCCAGCAGCTTGGCGCAGGGACCGTCCTATGGCTACACCTTC	CASSLAQGPSYGYTF
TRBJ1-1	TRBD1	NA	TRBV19	TGTGCCAGTAGTATATGGGGGACAGATGAAGCTTTCTTT	CASSIWGTDEAFF
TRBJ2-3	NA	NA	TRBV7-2	TGTGCCAGCAGCTTATCGGGTCGGGCGGAGGATACGCAGTATTTT	CASSLSGRAEDTQYF
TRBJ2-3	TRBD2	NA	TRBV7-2	TGTGCCAGCAGCTTAGCGCTCAGCGGGAGACGCACAGATACGCAGTATTTT	CASSLALSGRRTDTQYF
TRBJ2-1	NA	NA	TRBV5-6	TGTGCCAGCAGCTTGGGGGGCCGATACAATGAGCAGTTCTTC	CASSLGGRYNEQFF
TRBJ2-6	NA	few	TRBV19	TGTGCCAGTAGTATCCGGGCTGGGGCCAACGTCCTGACTTTC	CASSIRAGANVLTF
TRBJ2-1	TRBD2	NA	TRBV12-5	TGTGCTAGTGGCCCTAGCGGGGGGGCCGGGCAGTTCTTC	CASGPSGGAGQFF
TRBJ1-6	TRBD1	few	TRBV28	TGTGCCAGCAGTTCGAGAGTTGGACAGGGTAGGAGATCACCCCTCCACTTT	CASSSRVGQGRRSPLHF
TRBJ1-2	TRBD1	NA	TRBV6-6	TGTGCCAGCAGCTCAACAGGGGAAGGCTACACCTTC	CASSSTGEGYTF
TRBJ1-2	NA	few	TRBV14	TGTGCCAGCAGCCGCGGGACGGGTCCATATGGCTACACCTTC	CASSRGTGPYGYTF
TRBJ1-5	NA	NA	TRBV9	TGTGCCAGCAGCGTAGGTATCTCAGACAGCAATCAGCCCCAGCATTTT	CASSVGISDSNQPQHF
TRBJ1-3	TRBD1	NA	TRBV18	TGTGCCAGCTCACCAGACAGGGGGGGATTCTCTGGAAACACCATATATTTT	CASSPDRGGFSGNTIYF
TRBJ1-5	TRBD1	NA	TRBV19	TGTGCCAGCCGGGGGGGACAGGGGTACAATCAGCCCCAGCATTTT	CASRGGQGYNQPQHF
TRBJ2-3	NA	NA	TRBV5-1	TGCGCCAGCAGCTTGGGATACACAGATACGCAGTATTTT	CASSLGYTDTQYF
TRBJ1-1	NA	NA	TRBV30	TGTGCCTGGAGTGTAGGGGGGCTCTCTGAAGCTTTCTTT	CAWSVGGLSEAFF
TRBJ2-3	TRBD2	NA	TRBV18	TGTGCCAGCTCACCGCGAGCGGGGCCCAGCACAGATACGCAGTATTTT	CASSPRAGPSTDTQYF
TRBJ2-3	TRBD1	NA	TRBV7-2	TGTGCCAGCAGCTCTCGGACAGGGGCAGATACGCAGTATTTT	CASSSRTGADTQYF
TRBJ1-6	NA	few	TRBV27	TGTGCCAGCAGGACGTTTTTAAGGCGGCAGGGGAATTCACCCCTCCACTTT	CASRTFLRRQGNSPLHF
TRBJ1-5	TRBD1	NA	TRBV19	TGTGCCAGTACTCATAGGGACAGGGGGCCTCAGCCCCAGCATTTT	CASTHRDRGPQPQHF
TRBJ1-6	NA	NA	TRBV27	TGTGCCAGCAAATTGAGCTCCTATAATTCACCCCTCCACTTT	CASKLSSYNSPLHF
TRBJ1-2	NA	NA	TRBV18	TGTGCCAGCTCACCACGCGAGGTCTTCGGCTACACCTTC	CASSPREVFGYTF
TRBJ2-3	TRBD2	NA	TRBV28	TGTGCCAGTTCCAGCGGGGGAAGCACAGATACGCAGTATTTT	CASSSGGSTDTQYF
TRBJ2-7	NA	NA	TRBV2	TGTGCCAGCGGCAGGGGCTACGAGCAGTACTTC	CASGRGYEQYF
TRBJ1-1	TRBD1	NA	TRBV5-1	TGCGCCAGCGCATGGGACAGTAACACTGAAGCTTTCTTT	CASAWDSNTEAFF
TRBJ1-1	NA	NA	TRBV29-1	TGCAGCGTTGTAGGAGGACAGATGAACACTGAAGCTTTCTTT	CSVVGGQMNTEAFF
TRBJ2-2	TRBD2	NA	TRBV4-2	TGTGCCAGCAGCAAAGGGGCGCTAGCGGGTCATAACACCGGGGAGCTGTTTTTT	CASSKGALAGHNTGELFF
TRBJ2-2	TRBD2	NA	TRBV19	TGTGCCAGTAGTGCGGGGGTCCTCACCGGGGAGCTGTTTTTT	CASSAGVLTGELFF
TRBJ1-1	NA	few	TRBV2	TGTGCCAGCAGTGAAGGAGTGGGGCATCTGAACACTGAAGCTTTCTTT	CASSEGVGHLNTEAFF
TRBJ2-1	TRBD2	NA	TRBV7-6	TGTGCCAGCAGCTCTCTGCCGGGGGGGGCTGCACGTGAGCAGTTCTTC	CASSSLPGGAAREQFF
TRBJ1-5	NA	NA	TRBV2	TGTGCCAGCAGTGTGGAAGGATTAAATCAGCCCCAGCATTTT	CASSVEGLNQPQHF
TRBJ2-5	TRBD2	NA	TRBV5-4	TGTGCCAGCAGCTTGGGGACTAGCGGGGGGGCGGAGACCCAGTACTTC	CASSLGTSGGAETQYF
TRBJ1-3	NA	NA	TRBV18	TGTGCCAGCTCACCACTAACAGACCCTTACTCTGGAAACACCATATATTTT	CASSPLTDPYSGNTIYF
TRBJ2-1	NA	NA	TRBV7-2	TGTGCCAGCAGCTGGGGGGCTTATGAGCAGTTCTTC	CASSWGAYEQFF
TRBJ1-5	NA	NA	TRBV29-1	TGCAGCGTTGCCGAGACTCCTACGGGGAGCAATCAGCCCCAGCATTTT	CSVAETPTGSNQPQHF
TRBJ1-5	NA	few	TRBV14	TGTGCCAGCAGCCAAGGGGGGAATCAGCCCCAGCATTTT	CASSQGGNQPQHF
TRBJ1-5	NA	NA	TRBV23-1	TGCGCCAGCAGTCCTACCTCAGGGCCCCGAAGCGGGCCCCAGCATTTT	CASSPTSGPRSGPQHF
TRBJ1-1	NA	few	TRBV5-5	TGTGCCAGCAGCCGGGACGGGGTTACTGAAGCTTTCTTT	CASSRDGVTEAFF
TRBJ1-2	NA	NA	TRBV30	TGTGCCTGGCATATAAATGGCGGGGGCCAGGACTATGGCTACACCTTC	CAWHINGGGQDYGYTF
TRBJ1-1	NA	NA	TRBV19	TGTGCCAGTAGTATTATAACGGAGAGAGGAACTGAAGCTTTCTTT	CASSIITERGTEAFF
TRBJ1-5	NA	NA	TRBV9	TGTGCCAGCAGCCTCGGGGGTAGACAGCCCCAGCATTTT	CASSLGGRQPQHF
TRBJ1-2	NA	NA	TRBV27	TGTGCCAGCAGATCAACGGTGGGAAGAGGGGATCCTAACTATGGCTACACCTTC	CASRSTVGRGDPNYGYTF
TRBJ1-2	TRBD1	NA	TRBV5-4	TGTGCCAGCAGCCAGTCCACAGGGGCGGGCTATGGCTACACCTTC	CASSQSTGAGYGYTF
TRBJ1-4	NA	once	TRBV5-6	TGTGCCAGCACCAACTGGGGTCTCAGGGTTGGGAAACTGTTTTTT	CASTNWGLRVGKLFF
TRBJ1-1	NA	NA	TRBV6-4	TGTGCCAGCAGTGACTCGTCCAGGGGCACTGAAGCTTTCTTT	CASSDSSRGTEAFF
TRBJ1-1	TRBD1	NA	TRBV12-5	TGTGCTAGTGGTTTTCAGGGGGCTAGCACTGAAGCTTTCTTT	CASGFQGASTEAFF
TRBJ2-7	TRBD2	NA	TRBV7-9	TGTGCCAGCAGCCCCCGACTAGCGGGGCCCACTACCTACGAGCAGTACTTC	CASSPRLAGPTTYEQYF
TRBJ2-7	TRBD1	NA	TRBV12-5	TGTGCTAGTGCGGGACAGGGCTCCAAGCAGTACTTC	CASAGQGSKQYF
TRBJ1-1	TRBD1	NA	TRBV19	TGTGCCAGCAGGGACAGACCGAACACTGAAGCTTTCTTT	CASRDRPNTEAFF
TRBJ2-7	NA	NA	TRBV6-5	TGTGCCAGCAGTTACTCAGGCAGTCCACGTCTCGAGCAGTACTTC	CASSYSGSPRLEQYF
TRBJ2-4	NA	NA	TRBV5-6	TGTGCCAGCAGCTCCCTATACAGGGTTGAAAACATTCAGTACTTC	CASSSLYRVENIQYF
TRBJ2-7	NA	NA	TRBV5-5	TGTGCCAGCAGCTCCGTTGTGACGGCTCCAGGGATCGAGCAGTACTTC	CASSSVVTAPGIEQYF
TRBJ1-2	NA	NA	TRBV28	TGTGCCATCGAAGGGGGGGTGGTCAGAGGCTACACCTTC	CAIEGGVVRGYTF
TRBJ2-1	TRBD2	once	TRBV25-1	TGTGCCAGCAGTCAGCGACTAGCGGGGGGGCCGAATGAGCAGTTCTTC	CASSQRLAGGPNEQFF
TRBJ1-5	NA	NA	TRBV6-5	TGTGCCAGCAGTTACGGGGGATCGCGGCCCCAGCATTTT	CASSYGGSRPQHF
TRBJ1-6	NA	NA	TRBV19	TGTGCCAGTAGTACAAACTTCCCCCCCCATTCACCCCTCCACTTT	CASSTNFPPHSPLHF